These 13 T cell receptor beta chains were all obtained from the same sample, sequenced in a study of blood T cell repertoires in COVID-19. Using immunoSEQ multiplex PCR, the repertoire was profiled, and TCRdb retains in-frame clones only, with some absent. Of 200,000 to 300,000 clones listed, roughly 84% are singletons. Sequencing was carried out using peripheral blood. The origin of the receptors is a man between 60 and 75 years old with acute or convalescent COVID-19.

V is TRBV7-2 and J is TRBJ1-1; possible D gene TRBD1, 5 bases. CDR1 and CDR2 (germline): SGHTA, FQGNSA. V shed 3 bases and J shed 3 bases, with 8 bases lying between them. The CDR3 has 13 residues. In DNA form, the CDR3 reads TGTGCCAGCAGCTTCACGGGGGACACTGAAGCTTTCTTT. Protein: CASSFTGDTEAFF.

The chain has TRBV29-1 and TRBJ2-7; the D gene is possibly TRBD2 (6 bases). CDR3 length: 12 residues. V lost 3 bases to trimming and J lost 5 bases, with 11 bases between them. The germline gives CDR1 SQVTM, CDR2 ANQGSEA. In DNA form, the CDR3 reads TGCAGCGTTGATCGCGGGGCAAACGAGCAGTACTTC. As protein: CSVDRGANEQYF.

There are a few counts of this clone. The chain joins TRBV6-5 to TRBJ1-2, with D unclear. CDR1 is MNHEY and CDR2 is SVGAGI in the germline V gene. Trimming pared 5 bases from V and 3 bases from J, leaving 7 bases between. The CDR3 is 12 amino acids. CDR3 coding DNA: TGTGCCAGCAGTCCCGACTACTATGGCTACACCTTC. Translating it yields CASSPDYYGYTF.

The chain employs TRBV5-1 and TRBJ2-2; 8 positions match TRBD1. CDR1 is SGHRS, CDR2 YFSETQ, per germline. With 4 bases clipped from V and 0 bases from J, the junction kept 20 bases outside the gene matches. The CDR3 runs to 21 residues. CDR3 sequence reads: CASSVLTGQDLPSANTGELFF. In DNA, the CDR3 is TGCGCCAGCAGCGTTTTGACGGGACAGGACCTACCCTCCGCGAACACCGGGGAGCTGTTTTTT.

CDR3 amino acids: CSVVQANYGYTF. CDR3 bases: TGCAGCGTTGTCCAGGCGAACTATGGCTACACCTTC. The rearrangement links TRBV29-1 to TRBJ1-2; D uncertain. This CDR3 is built from 12 residues. The V and J ends lost 4 bases and 2 bases respectively, with 8 bases between them. Germline V CDR1 and CDR2: SQVTM, ANQGSEA.

The chain recombines TRBV6-5 with TRBJ1-4; a weak D match, TRBD1 (5 bases). This CDR3 is built from 14 residues. The ends were cut back, 6 bases at V and 6 bases at J, with 14 bases in the middle. Germline CDR1 reads MNHEY; CDR2 reads SVGAGI. CDR3 sequence: CASRAGMSYEKLFF. CDR3 coding DNA: TGTGCCAGCAGAGCAGGGATGAGCTATGAAAAACTGTTTTTT.

The rearrangement uses TRBV19 and TRBJ1-2, with D uncertain. The CDR3 covers 15 residues. V was trimmed by 4 bases and J by 8 bases, leaving 20 bases between them. Germline CDR1 and CDR2: LNHDA and SQIVND (reference sequence). Written as DNA, the CDR3 is TGTGCCAGTAGTACCCCTGGACTGCTCCCAGAGGGCTACACCTTC. Protein sequence: CASSTPGLLPEGYTF.

The chain couples TRBV19 to TRBJ1-2; D gene ambiguous. Between the trimmed V and J ends, which lost 1 base and 4 bases, there was a span of 13 bases. The CDR3 is 15 residues long. The germline gives CDR1 LNHDA, CDR2 SQIVND (reference sequence). DNA of the CDR3: TGTGCCAGTAGTATAGGATCGGGAGCGGGCTATGGCTACACCTTC. It translates to CASSIGSGAGYGYTF.

The chain links TRBV7-2 to TRBJ2-7; D is possibly TRBD1 (6 bases). The CDR3 sequence is 15 residues long. Trimming pared 6 bases from V and 0 bases from J, leaving 15 bases between. CDR1 is SGHTA, CDR2 FQGNSA, per germline. CDR3 amino acids: CASRVTGSSSYEQYF. DNA for the CDR3: TGTGCCAGCAGGGTGACAGGTTCAAGCTCCTACGAGCAGTACTTC.

V usage is TRBV14 and J usage is TRBJ2-3, with 9 positions matching TRBD1. The germline V gene encodes CDR1 SGHDN and CDR2 FVKESK. The CDR3 loop spans 15 amino acids. V was pared by 2 bases and J by 6 bases, with 6 bases of the junction left unmatched. CDR3 bases: TGTGCCAGCAGCCAACGACAGGGGGTGTCCGATACGCAGTATTTT. Amino acid sequence: CASSQRQGVSDTQYF.

The rearrangement links TRBV15 to TRBJ2-2, with TRBD1 identical over 11 bases. Unmatched junction bases numbered 2, after V lost 5 bases and J lost 3 bases. Germline CDR1 reads LNHNV; CDR2 reads YYDKDF (reference sequence). This CDR3 has 15 amino acids. CDR3 sequence (DNA): TGTGCCACCAGCCAGGGACAGGGGGACACCGGGGAGCTGTTTTTT. This encodes CATSQGQGDTGELFF.

The J gene is TRBJ2-1, the V gene TRBV19, with 13 bases fitting TRBD2. Germline V CDR1 and CDR2: LNHDA, SQIVND (reference sequence). The CDR3 consists of 16 residues. J lost 4 bases, V lost 5 bases, and 5 bases had no gene match. The CDR3 DNA is TGTGCCAGTAGTTCTGAGACTAGCGGGAGGTACAATGAGCAGTTCTTC. This codes for CASSSETSGRYNEQFF.

The count of this clone is one. This chain links TRBV5-4 with TRBJ2-5; 11 bases are a match to TRBD2. This CDR3 spans 15 amino acids. The germline V gene has CDR1 SGHNT and CDR2 YYREEE (reference sequence). V lost 4 bases, J lost 2 bases, and 4 bases stayed unmatched. In DNA, the CDR3 is TGTGCCAGCAGCCTCACTAGCGGGGGTCAAGAGACCCAGTACTTC. Translating gives CASSLTSGGQETQYF.